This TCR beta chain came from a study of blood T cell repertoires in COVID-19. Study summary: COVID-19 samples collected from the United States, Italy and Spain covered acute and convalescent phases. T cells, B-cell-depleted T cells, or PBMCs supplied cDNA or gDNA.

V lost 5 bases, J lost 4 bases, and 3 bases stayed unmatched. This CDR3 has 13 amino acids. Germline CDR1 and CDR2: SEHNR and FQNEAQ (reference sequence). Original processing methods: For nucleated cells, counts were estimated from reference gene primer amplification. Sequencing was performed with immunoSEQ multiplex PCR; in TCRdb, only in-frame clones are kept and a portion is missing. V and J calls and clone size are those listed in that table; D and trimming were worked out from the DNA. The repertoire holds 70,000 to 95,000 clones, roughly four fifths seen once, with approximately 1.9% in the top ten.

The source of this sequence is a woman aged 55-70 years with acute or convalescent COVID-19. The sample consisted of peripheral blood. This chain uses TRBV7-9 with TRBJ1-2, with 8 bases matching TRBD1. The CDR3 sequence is CASSRGTGYGYTF. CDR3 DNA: TGTGCCAGCAGCCGCGGGACAGGCTATGGCTACACCTTC.